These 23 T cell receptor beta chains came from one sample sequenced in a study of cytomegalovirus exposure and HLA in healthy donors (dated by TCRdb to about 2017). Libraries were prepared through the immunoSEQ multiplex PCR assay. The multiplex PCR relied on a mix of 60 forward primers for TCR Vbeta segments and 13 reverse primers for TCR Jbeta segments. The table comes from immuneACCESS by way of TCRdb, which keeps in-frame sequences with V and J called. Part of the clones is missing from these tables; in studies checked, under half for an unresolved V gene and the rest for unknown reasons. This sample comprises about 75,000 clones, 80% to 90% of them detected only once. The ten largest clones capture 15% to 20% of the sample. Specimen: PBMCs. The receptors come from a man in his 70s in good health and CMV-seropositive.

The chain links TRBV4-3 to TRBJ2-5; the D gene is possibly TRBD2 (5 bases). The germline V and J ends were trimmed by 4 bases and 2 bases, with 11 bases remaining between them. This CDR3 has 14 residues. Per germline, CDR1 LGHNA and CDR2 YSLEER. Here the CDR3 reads CASSPRSGQETQYF. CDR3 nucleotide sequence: TGCGCCAGCAGCCCCAGGAGCGGACAAGAGACCCAGTACTTC.

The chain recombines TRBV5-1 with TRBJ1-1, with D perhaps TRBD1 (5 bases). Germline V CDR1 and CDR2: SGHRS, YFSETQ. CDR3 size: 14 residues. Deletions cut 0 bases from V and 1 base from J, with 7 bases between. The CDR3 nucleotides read TGCGCCAGCAGCTTGGGACAGCAGAACACTGAAGCTTTCTTT. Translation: CASSLGQQNTEAFF. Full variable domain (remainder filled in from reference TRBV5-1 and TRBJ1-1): KAGVTQTPRYLIKTRGQQVTLSCSPISGHRSVSWYQQTPGQGLQFLFEYFSETQRNKGNFPGRFSGRQFSNSRSEMNVSTLELGDSALYLCASSLGQQNTEAFFGQGTRLTVV.

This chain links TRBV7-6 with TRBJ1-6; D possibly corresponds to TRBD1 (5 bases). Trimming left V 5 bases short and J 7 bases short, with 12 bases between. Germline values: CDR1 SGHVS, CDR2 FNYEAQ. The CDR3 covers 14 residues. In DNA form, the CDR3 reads TGTGCCAGCAGCCGGCAGGGTTCAAATTCACCCCTCCACTTT. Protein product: CASSRQGSNSPLHF. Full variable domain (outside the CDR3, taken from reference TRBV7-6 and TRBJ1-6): GAGVSQSPRYKVTKRGQDVALRCDPISGHVSLYWYRQALGQGPEFLTYFNYEAQQDKSGLPNDRFSAERPEGSISTLTIQRTEQRDSAMYRCASSRQGSNSPLHFGNGTRLTVT.

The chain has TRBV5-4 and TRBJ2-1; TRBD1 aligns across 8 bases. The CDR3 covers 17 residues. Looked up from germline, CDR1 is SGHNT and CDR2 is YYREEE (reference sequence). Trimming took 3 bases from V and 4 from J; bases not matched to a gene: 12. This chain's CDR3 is CASSSAWTGRTYNEQFF. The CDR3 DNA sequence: TGTGCCAGCAGCTCAGCCTGGACAGGGAGAACTTACAATGAGCAGTTCTTC.

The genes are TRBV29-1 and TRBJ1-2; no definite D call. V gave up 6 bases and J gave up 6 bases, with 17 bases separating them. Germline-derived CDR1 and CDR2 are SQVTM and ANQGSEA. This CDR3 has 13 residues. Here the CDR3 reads CSVLGSTADGYTF. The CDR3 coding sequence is TGCAGCGTGCTTGGGTCGACCGCGGATGGCTACACCTTC. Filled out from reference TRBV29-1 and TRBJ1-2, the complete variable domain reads SAVISQKPSRDICQRGTSLTIQCQVDSQVTMMFWYRQQPGQSLTLIATANQGSEATYESGFVIDKFPISRPNLTFSTLTVSNMSPEDSSIYLCSVLGSTADGYTFGSGTRLTVV.

CDR3 sequence: CASSLSQGFYYGYTF. In nucleotides, the CDR3 is TGTGCCAGCTCACTTTCACAGGGATTCTACTATGGCTACACCTTC. The genes are TRBV18 and TRBJ1-2; possibly TRBD1 for D (6 bases). The V end lost 4 bases, the J end lost 3 bases, and 15 bases lay between the germline ends. The CDR3 contains 15 residues. Germline V gene lookup returns CDR1 KGHSH and CDR2 LQKENI.

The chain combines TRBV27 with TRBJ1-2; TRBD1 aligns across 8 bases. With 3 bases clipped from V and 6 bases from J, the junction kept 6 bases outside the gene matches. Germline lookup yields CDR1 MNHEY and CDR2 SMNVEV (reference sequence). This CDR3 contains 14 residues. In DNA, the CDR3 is TGTGCCAGCAGTTTGACAGGGGCCTGGGATGGCTACACCTTC. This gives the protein CASSLTGAWDGYTF.

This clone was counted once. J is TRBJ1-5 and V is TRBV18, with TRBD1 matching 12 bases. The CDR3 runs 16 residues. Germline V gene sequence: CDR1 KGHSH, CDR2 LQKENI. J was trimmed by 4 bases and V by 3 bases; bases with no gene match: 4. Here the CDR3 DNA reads TGTGCCAGCTCACCGGGACAGGGGGCCCCTAATCAGCCCCAGCATTTT. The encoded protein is CASSPGQGAPNQPQHF.

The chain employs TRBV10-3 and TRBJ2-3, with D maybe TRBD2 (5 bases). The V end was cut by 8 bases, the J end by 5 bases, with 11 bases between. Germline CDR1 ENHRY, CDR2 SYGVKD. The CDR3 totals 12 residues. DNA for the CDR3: TGTGCCATCCTGGGAGCCGGAGATACGCAGTATTTT. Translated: CAILGAGDTQYF.

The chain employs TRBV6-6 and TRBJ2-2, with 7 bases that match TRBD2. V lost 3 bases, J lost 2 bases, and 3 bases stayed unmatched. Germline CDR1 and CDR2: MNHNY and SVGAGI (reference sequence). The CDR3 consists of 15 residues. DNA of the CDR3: TGTGCCAGCAGTTATGGGGGGGGAAACACCGGGGAGCTGTTTTTT. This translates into CASSYGGGNTGELFF.

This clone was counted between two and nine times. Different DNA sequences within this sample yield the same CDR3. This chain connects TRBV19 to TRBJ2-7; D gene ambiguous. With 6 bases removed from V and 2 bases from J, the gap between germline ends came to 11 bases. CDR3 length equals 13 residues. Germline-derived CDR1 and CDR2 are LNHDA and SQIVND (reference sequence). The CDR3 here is CASSKTAAYEQYF. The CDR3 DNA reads TGTGCCAGTAGCAAAACAGCAGCCTACGAGCAGTACTTC.

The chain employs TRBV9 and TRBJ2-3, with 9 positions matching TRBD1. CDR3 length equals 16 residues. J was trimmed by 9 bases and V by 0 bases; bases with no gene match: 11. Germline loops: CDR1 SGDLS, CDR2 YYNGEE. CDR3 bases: TGTGCCAGCAGCGTAGGACCGGGACAGGGTGAGGGCACGCAGTATTTT. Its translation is CASSVGPGQGEGTQYF.

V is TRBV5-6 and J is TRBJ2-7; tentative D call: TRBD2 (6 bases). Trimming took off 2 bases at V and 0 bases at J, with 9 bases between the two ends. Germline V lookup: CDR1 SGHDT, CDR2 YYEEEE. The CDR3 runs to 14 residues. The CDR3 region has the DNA TGTGCCAGCAGCTTCGGGCGGGGCTCCTACGAGCAGTACTTC. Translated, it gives CASSFGRGSYEQYF. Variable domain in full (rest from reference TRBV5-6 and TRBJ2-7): DAGVTQSPTHLIKTRGQQVTLRCSPKSGHDTVSWYQQALGQGPQFIFQYYEEEERQRGNFPDRFSGHQFPNYSSELNVNALLLGDSALYLCASSFGRGSYEQYFGPGTRLTVT.

The CDR3 is CASSWMPAGDEQYF. CDR3 in DNA: TGTGCCAGCAGCTGGATGCCAGCGGGGGACGAGCAGTACTTC. This chain links TRBV7-6 with TRBJ2-7, with 8 nucleotides matching TRBD2. The CDR3 extends over 14 amino acids. Trimming at V came to 4 bases and at J to 5 bases, leaving 7 bases not matched to a gene. The germline CDR1 and CDR2 sequences are SGHVS and FNYEAQ.

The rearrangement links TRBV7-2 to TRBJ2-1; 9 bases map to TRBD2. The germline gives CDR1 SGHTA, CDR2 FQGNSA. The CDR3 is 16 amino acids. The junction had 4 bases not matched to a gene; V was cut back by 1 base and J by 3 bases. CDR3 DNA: TGTGCCAGCAGCTTAGTTAGCGGGGGCCTCTACAATGAGCAGTTCTTC. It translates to CASSLVSGGLYNEQFF.

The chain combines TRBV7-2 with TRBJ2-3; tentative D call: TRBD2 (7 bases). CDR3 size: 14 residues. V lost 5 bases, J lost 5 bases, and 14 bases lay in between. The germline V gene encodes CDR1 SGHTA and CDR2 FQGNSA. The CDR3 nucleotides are TGTGCCAGCAGCAGGACTAGGGGGGGAGATACGCAGTATTTT. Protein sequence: CASSRTRGGDTQYF.

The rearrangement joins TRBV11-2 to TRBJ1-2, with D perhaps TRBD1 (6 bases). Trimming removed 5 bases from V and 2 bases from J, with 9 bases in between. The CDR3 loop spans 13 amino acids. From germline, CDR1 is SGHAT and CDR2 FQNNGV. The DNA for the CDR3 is TGTGCCAGCAGCCCACAGGGAAACTATGGCTACACCTTC. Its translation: CASSPQGNYGYTF.

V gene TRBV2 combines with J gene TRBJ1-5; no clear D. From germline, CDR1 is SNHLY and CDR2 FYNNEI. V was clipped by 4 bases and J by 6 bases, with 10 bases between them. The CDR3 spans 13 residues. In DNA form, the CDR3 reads TGTGCCAGCAGTGGTCAGGTCACTCAGCCCCAGCATTTT. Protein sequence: CASSGQVTQPQHF.

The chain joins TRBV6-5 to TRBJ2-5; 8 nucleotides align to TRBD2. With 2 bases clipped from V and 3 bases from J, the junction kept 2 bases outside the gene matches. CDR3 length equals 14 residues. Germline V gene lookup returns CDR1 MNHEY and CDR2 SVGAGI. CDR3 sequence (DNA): TGTGCCAGCAGTTACGTAGCGGGGAAAGAGACCCAGTACTTC. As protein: CASSYVAGKETQYF.

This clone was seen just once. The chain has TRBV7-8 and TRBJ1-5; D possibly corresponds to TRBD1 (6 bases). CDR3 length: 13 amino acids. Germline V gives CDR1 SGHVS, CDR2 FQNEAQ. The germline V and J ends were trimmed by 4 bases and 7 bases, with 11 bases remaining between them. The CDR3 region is CASSSGTLQPQHF. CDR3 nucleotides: TGTGCCAGCAGCTCAGGGACATTACAGCCCCAGCATTTT.

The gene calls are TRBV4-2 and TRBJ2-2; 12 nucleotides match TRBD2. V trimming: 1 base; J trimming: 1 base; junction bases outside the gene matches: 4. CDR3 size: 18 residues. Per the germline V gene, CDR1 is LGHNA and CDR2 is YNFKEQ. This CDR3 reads CASSQGMGLAGNTGELFF. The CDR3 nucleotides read TGTGCCAGCAGCCAAGGGATGGGACTAGCGGGGAACACCGGGGAGCTGTTTTTT.

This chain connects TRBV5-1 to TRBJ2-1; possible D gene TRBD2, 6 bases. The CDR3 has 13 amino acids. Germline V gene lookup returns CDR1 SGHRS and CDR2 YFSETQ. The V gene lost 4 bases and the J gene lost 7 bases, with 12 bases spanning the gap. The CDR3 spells CASSPDGRNEQFF. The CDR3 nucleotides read TGCGCCAGCAGCCCCGACGGGAGAAATGAGCAGTTCTTC.

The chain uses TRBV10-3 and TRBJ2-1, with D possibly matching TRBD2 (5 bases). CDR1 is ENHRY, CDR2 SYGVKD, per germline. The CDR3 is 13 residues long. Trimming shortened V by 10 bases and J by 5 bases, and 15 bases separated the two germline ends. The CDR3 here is CATHPSGDNEQFF. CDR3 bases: TGTGCCACACATCCTTCCGGGGACAATGAGCAGTTCTTC.